The rows below give T cell receptor beta chains drawn from one sample of a study of blood T cell repertoires in COVID-19. Sequenced by immunoSEQ multiplex PCR; TCRdb stores in-frame clones only, minus some. The table lists 95,000 or so clones, approximately 80% of them singletons, with 4% to 6% in the top ten. The specimen sequenced was peripheral blood. The receptors originated from an elderly man with COVID-19, enrolled during active disease. The CDR3 runs from the conserved cysteine through the conserved F or W. The D gene is left open where the match is weak. For some rows the clone size is stated as once, few or many, or as a class when expanded; others skip it.

abundance: NA
d_gene: NA
v_gene: TRBV19
j_gene: TRBJ2-7
CDR3aa: CASSIRGGAYEQYF
CDR3nt: TGTGCCAGTAGTATAAGGGGCGGGGCCTACGAGCAGTACTTC

abundance: once
d_gene: NA
v_gene: TRBV7-9
j_gene: TRBJ1-4
CDR3aa: CASSLGVSLVEKLFF
CDR3nt: TGTGCCAGCAGCTTAGGAGTCAGCCTAGTTGAAAAACTGTTTTTT

abundance: NA
d_gene: TRBD2
v_gene: TRBV9
j_gene: TRBJ2-5
CDR3aa: CASSAPRGRIQETQYF
CDR3nt: TGTGCCAGCAGCGCCCCTCGCGGGAGGATTCAAGAGACCCAGTACTTC

abundance: few
d_gene: TRBD2
v_gene: TRBV5-4
j_gene: TRBJ2-1
CDR3aa: CASSFSGGRAVGEQFF
CDR3nt: TGTGCCAGCAGCTTTTCCGGTGGGAGGGCCGTCGGCGAGCAGTTCTTC

abundance: NA
d_gene: TRBD1
v_gene: TRBV5-1
j_gene: TRBJ1-6
CDR3aa: CASGGTGGVVSYNSPLHF
CDR3nt: TGCGCCAGCGGAGGGACAGGGGGAGTAGTTTCCTATAATTCACCCCTCCACTTT

abundance: NA
d_gene: TRBD1
v_gene: TRBV18
j_gene: TRBJ2-7
CDR3aa: CASSPQGQGVQYF
CDR3nt: TGTGCCAGCTCACCGCAGGGACAGGGGGTACAGTACTTC

abundance: NA
d_gene: NA
v_gene: TRBV5-1
j_gene: TRBJ2-7
CDR3aa: CASSLYGQLYEQYF
CDR3nt: TGCGCCAGCAGCTTGTATGGACAACTCTACGAGCAGTACTTC

abundance: NA
d_gene: NA
v_gene: TRBV12-3/TRBV12-4
j_gene: TRBJ1-1
CDR3aa: CASSHNTEAFF
CDR3nt: TGTGCCAGCAGTCATAACACTGAAGCTTTCTTT

abundance: NA
d_gene: NA
v_gene: TRBV10-2
j_gene: TRBJ1-2
CDR3aa: CASSEGSYGYTF
CDR3nt: TGCGCCAGCAGTGAGGGGAGCTATGGCTACACCTTC

abundance: once
d_gene: NA
v_gene: TRBV9
j_gene: TRBJ1-4
CDR3aa: CASSVEDSTNEKLFF
CDR3nt: TGTGCCAGCAGCGTAGAGGACAGCACTAATGAAAAACTGTTTTTT

abundance: NA
d_gene: NA
v_gene: TRBV2
j_gene: TRBJ2-5
CDR3aa: CASRPGQLGQESQYF
CDR3nt: TGTGCCAGCAGACCCGGACAGCTAGGGCAAGAGTCCCAGTACTTC

abundance: NA
d_gene: NA
v_gene: TRBV25-1
j_gene: TRBJ1-2
CDR3aa: CASSEKNLARDGYTF
CDR3nt: TGTGCCAGCAGTGAAAAGAACCTGGCGAGGGATGGCTACACCTTC

abundance: NA
d_gene: NA
v_gene: TRBV19
j_gene: TRBJ1-5
CDR3aa: CASSPPGGLVNQPQHF
CDR3nt: TGTGCCAGTAGTCCCCCGGGAGGGTTGGTCAATCAGCCCCAGCATTTT

abundance: NA
d_gene: TRBD1
v_gene: TRBV3-1/TRBV3-2
j_gene: TRBJ1-2
CDR3aa: CASSRRQGAATNYGYTF
CDR3nt: TGTGCCAGCAGCCGCCGACAGGGGGCGGCTACTAACTATGGCTACACCTTC

abundance: NA
d_gene: NA
v_gene: TRBV12-3/TRBV12-4
j_gene: TRBJ2-3
CDR3aa: CASSPSTDTQYF
CDR3nt: TGTGCCAGCAGTCCTAGCACAGATACGCAGTATTTT

abundance: few
d_gene: TRBD1
v_gene: TRBV7-2
j_gene: TRBJ2-7
CDR3aa: CASSLGIYRGNEQYF
CDR3nt: TGTGCCAGCAGCTTAGGCATTTACAGGGGGAACGAGCAGTACTTC

abundance: NA
d_gene: TRBD1
v_gene: TRBV7-3
j_gene: TRBJ2-5
CDR3aa: CASSWTGGGWETQYF
CDR3nt: TGTGCCAGCAGCTGGACAGGGGGAGGTTGGGAGACCCAGTACTTC

abundance: NA
d_gene: NA
v_gene: TRBV29-1
j_gene: TRBJ2-6
CDR3aa: CSVVGRTVSSGANVLTF
CDR3nt: TGCAGCGTTGTAGGGAGGACGGTGAGCTCTGGGGCCAACGTCCTGACTTTC

abundance: once
d_gene: NA
v_gene: TRBV14
j_gene: TRBJ1-6
CDR3aa: CASSQLASSYNSPLHF
CDR3nt: TGTGCCAGCAGCCAATTGGCCAGCTCCTATAATTCACCCCTCCACTTT

abundance: NA
d_gene: NA
v_gene: TRBV29-1
j_gene: TRBJ1-2
CDR3aa: CSVVQPPGYGYTF
CDR3nt: TGCAGCGTTGTTCAGCCACCAGGCTATGGCTACACCTTC